The entry that follows covers one T cell receptor beta chain sequence. A junction boundary mismatches the germline segment, possibly from a read error. Original methodology: Estimation of nucleated cell counts relied on the amplification of reference gene primers. Some clones are missing from TCRdb's copy, which holds only in-frame ones; the method was immunoSEQ multiplex PCR. The V and J calls and clone size were taken over from that table, and D and trimming were inferred from the DNA. The profile shows 450,000 or so clones, about 87% of them singletons. Enrolment of Seattle patients took place during active infection, and they were followed longitudinally. The CDR3 sequence is 16 residues long. In germline, CDR1 is SQVTM, CDR2 ANQGSEA. These data belong to a study of blood T cell repertoires in COVID-19. Across the study: The United States, Italy and Spain supplied acute and convalescent COVID-19 samples. Sources were T cells, B-cell-depleted T cells, or PBMCs; the material itself was cDNA or gDNA.

The V gene is TRBV29-1, the J gene TRBJ2-7, with 9 bases identical to TRBD2. The sequence derives from a man aged 18 to 35 with COVID-19, enrolled during active disease. The sample consisted of peripheral blood. CDR3 bases: TGCAGCGTCGAAGGAGGGCGGGAGGGGACTGACTACGAGCAGTACTTC. As protein: CSVEGGREGTDYEQYF.